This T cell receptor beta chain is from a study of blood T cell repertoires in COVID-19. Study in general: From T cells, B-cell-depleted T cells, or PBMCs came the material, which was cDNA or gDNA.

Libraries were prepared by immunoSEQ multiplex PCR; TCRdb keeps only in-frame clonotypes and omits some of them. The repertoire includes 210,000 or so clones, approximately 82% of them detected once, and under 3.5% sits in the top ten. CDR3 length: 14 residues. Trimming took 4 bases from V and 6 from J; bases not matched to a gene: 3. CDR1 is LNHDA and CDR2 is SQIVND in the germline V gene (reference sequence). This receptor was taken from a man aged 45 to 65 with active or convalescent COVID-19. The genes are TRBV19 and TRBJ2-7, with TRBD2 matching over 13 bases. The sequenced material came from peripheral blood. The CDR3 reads CASSTGTSGAEQYF. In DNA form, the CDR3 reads TGTGCCAGTAGTACAGGGACTAGCGGGGCCGAGCAGTACTTC.